This TCR beta chain was captured by sequencing in a study of T-cell reconstitution after alpha-beta-depleted transplantation in children. Findings and limits, study-wide: It was surviving recipient T cells and thymic progenitors that gave some patients high TCRbeta diversity at day 60. T-cell counts and diversity were attributed mostly to newly produced T cells one year after transplant. Alpha-beta T cells present about two months after transplant were reported to originate from several hundred expanded graft clones.

In this sample, this clonotype turned up many times. Its matching antigen is unknown. The CDR3 runs 15 residues. V lost 5 bases and J 2 bases, leaving 13 bases between the germline ends. Preparation of the TCRbeta library was carried out with unique molecular identifiers. In TCRdb, the PCR reads were re-called with MiXCR into one record per CDR3 protein. The sample lists hundreds of thousands of distinct CDR3 sequences; 11% were seen once. The V call is TRBV12-3 or TRBV12-4, the J call TRBJ2-1; D gene unclear. The sequence derives from a male patient aged 2-15 years who had a stem cell transplant for chronic granulomatous disease, so the T cells may come from the graft donor. The specimen was peripheral blood, collected 180 days after TCRalphabeta/CD19-depleted stem cell transplant. The CDR3 DNA reads TGTGCCAGCAGTCCACGTCCCGAGCCCTACAATGAGCAGTTCTTC. Translation gives CASSPRPEPYNEQFF.